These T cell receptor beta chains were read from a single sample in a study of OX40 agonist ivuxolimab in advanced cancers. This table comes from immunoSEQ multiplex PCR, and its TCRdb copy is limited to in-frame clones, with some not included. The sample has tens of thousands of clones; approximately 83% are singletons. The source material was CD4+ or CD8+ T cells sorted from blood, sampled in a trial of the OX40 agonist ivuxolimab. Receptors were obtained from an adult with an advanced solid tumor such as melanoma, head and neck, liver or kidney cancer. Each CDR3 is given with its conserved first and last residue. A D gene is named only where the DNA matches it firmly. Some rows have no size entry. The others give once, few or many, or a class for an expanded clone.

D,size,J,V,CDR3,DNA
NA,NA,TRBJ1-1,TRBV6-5,CASSYSRVQGTEAFF,TGTGCCAGCAGTTACTCACGAGTCCAGGGGACTGAAGCTTTCTTT
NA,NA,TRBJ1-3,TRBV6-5,CASSYSRNSGNTIYF,TGTGCCAGCAGTTATTCCCGAAACTCTGGAAACACCATATATTTT
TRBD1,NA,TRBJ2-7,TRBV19,CATSSWGQGSYEQYF,TGTGCCACCTCGAGTTGGGGACAGGGTTCCTACGAGCAGTACTTC
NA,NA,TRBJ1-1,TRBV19,CASSIPGTGSAEAFF,TGTGCCAGTAGTATCCCCGGAACAGGGTCCGCTGAAGCTTTCTTT
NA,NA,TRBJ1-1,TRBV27,CASRNAGPLAPEAFF,TGTGCCAGCAGGAATGCCGGGCCGCTCGCCCCTGAAGCTTTCTTT
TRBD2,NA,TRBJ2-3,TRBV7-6,CASSRRAATSGGAFPDTQYF,TGTGCCAGCAGCAGGCGAGCGGCGACTAGCGGGGGGGCCTTCCCAGATACGCAGTATTTT
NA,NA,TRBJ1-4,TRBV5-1,CASSTGAGNEKLFF,TGCGCCAGCAGCACCGGGGCGGGGAATGAAAAACTGTTTTTT
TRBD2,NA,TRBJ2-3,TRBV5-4,CASSFRLAGSTDTQYF,TGTGCCAGCAGCTTCCGACTAGCGGGGAGCACAGATACGCAGTATTTT
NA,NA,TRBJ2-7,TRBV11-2,CASSFRGDSSYEQYF,TGTGCCAGCAGCTTCCGGGGGGACAGCTCCTACGAGCAGTACTTC
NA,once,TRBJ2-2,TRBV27,CASSLVGAGTGELFF,TGTGCCAGCAGTTTGGTGGGGGCGGGCACCGGGGAGCTGTTTTTT
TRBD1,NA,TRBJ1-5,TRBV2,CATGQGSGRSQPQHF,TGTGCCACTGGACAGGGTTCAGGCAGGAGTCAGCCCCAGCATTTT
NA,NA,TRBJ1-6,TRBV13,CASRATGTLSSPLHF,TGTGCCAGCAGGGCCACCGGGACCCTTTCTTCACCCCTCCACTTT
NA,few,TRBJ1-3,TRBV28,CASSLERNTIYF,TGTGCCAGCAGTTTAGAGAGGAACACCATATATTTT
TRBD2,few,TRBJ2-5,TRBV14,CASSQDRLATETQYF,TGTGCCAGCAGCCAAGACCGACTAGCTACGGAGACCCAGTACTTC
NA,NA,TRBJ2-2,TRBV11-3,CASSSYSGTGELFF,TGTGCCAGCAGCTCGTACTCGGGAACCGGGGAGCTGTTTTTT
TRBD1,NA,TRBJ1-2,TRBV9,CASSEGQGKGYTF,TGTGCCAGCAGCGAAGGACAGGGTAAGGGCTACACCTTC
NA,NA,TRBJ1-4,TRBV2,CASSKGGVNEKLFF,TGTGCCAGCAGTAAGGGGGGTGTTAATGAAAAACTGTTTTTT
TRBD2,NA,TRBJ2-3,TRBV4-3,CASSQDLKAGGTDTQYF,TGCGCCAGCAGCCAAGATCTGAAGGCGGGGGGGACAGATACGCAGTATTTT
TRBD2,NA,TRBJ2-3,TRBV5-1,CASSSAGTSGDTQYF,TGCGCCAGCAGCAGCGCGGGGACTAGCGGGGATACGCAGTATTTT
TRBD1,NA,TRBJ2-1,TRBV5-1,CASSLVGTGIGNEQFF,TGCGCCAGCAGCTTGGTAGGGACAGGGATCGGAAATGAGCAGTTCTTC
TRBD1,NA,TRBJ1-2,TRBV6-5,CASSYSGGRYGHTF,TGTGCCAGCAGTTACTCAGGGGGCCGCTATGGCCACACCTTC
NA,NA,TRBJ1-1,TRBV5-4,CASSLQGANTEAFF,TGTGCCAGCAGCCTACAGGGCGCGAACACTGAAGCTTTCTTT
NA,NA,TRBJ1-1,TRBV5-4,CASSPEARLNTEAFF,TGTGCCAGCAGCCCGGAGGCCAGACTGAACACTGAAGCTTTCTTT
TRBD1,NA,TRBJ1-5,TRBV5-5,CASSPTQGAYVGQPQHF,TGTGCCAGCAGCCCAACCCAGGGGGCCTATGTCGGTCAGCCCCAGCATTTT
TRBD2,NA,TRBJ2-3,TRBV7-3,CASSLMAGGSTDTQYF,TGTGCCAGCAGCTTAATGGCGGGGGGGAGCACAGATACGCAGTATTTT
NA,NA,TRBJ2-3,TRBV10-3,CAISLAGGPGTDTQYF,TGTGCCATCAGCTTAGCAGGCGGTCCCGGCACAGATACGCAGTATTTT
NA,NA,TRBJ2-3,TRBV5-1,CASSLGGSTDTQYF,TGCGCCAGCAGCTTAGGCGGTAGCACAGATACGCAGTATTTT
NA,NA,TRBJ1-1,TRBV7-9,CASSNRMNTEAFF,TGTGCCAGCAGCAACAGGATGAACACTGAAGCTTTCTTT
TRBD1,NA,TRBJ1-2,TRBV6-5,CAIRQGNYGYTF,TGTGCCATCCGACAGGGTAACTATGGCTACACCTTC